This TCR beta chain was documented in a study of regulatory T cells in long-lasting Graves disease. This CDR3 spans 16 amino acids. The ends were cut back, 0 bases at V and 0 bases at J, with 12 bases in the middle. Per the germline V gene, CDR1 is DFQATT and CDR2 is SNEGSKA (reference sequence). Stated time point: newly diagnosed GD, antithyroid drugs for less than 3 months. With RNA extracted from PBMCs as input, the TCR library was made. Both iRepertoire HTBI primers and Arm-PCR of CDR3 regions were used to build the TCR beta libraries. TCRdb re-called the multiplex PCR reads with MiXCR, one entry per CDR3 protein. The sample holds 350,000 to 450,000 distinct CDR3 sequences; more than 13% are singletons and the top ten take over 15%. Study-wide results and limits: The number of shared public clonotypes was higher in persistent patients (approximately 3,000) than new patients (around 890).

As to this clonotype: Its specificity is unknown.

Separately, the same data were catalogued under a study of T cells in Graves' hyperthyroidism and ophthalmopathy. From that second work: Most thyroid-expanded clonotypes above 0.001 were also found in blood.

The receptor was isolated from a woman in her twenties or thirties with Graves disease. V gene TRBV20-1 combines with J gene TRBJ2-4; no firm D call. Sequenced here: peripheral blood mononuclear cells (PBMCs), sampled at new diagnosis, from a patient treated with antithyroid drugs. CDR3 amino acids: CSARDHDLLAKNIQYF. The DNA for the CDR3 is TGCAGTGCTAGAGACCATGACTTATTAGCCAAAAACATTCAGTACTTC.